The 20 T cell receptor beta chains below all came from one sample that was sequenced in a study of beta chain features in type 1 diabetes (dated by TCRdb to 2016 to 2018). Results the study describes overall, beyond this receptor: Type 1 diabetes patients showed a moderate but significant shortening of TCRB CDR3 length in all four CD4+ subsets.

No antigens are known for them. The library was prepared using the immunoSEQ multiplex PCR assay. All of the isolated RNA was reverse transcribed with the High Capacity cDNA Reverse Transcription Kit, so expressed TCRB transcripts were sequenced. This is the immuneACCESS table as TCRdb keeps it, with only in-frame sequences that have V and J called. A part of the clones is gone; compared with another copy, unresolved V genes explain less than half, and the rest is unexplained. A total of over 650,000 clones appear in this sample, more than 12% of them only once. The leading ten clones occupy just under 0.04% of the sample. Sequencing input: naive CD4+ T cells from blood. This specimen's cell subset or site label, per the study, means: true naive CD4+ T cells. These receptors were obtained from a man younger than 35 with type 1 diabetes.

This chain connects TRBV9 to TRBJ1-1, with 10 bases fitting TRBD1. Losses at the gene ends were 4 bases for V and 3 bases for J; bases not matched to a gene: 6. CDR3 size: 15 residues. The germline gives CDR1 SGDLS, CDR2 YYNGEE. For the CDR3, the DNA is TGTGCCAGCAGCACGACCGGGACAGGGGACACTGAAGCTTTCTTT. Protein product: CASSTTGTGDTEAFF.

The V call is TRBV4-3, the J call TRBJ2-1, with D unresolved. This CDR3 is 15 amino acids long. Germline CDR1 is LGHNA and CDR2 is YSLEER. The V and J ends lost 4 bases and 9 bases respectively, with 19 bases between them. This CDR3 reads CASSPINLPVAEQFF. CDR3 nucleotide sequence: TGCGCCAGCAGCCCGATAAACCTTCCGGTGGCTGAGCAGTTCTTC.

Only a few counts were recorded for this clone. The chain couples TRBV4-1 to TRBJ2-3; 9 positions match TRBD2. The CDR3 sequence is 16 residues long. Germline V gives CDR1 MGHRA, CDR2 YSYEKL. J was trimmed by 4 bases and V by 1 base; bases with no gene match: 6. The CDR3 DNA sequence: TGCGCCAGCAGCCAAGGGGCGGCGGGAGGGCCAGATACGCAGTATTTT. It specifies CASSQGAAGGPDTQYF.

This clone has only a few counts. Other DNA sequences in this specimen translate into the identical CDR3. This chain's CDR3 is CASSLDGEQYF. The DNA of the CDR3 is TGTGCCAGCAGCTTAGACGGCGAGCAGTACTTC. V and J are TRBV7-9 and TRBJ2-7; D remains ambiguous. The CDR3 has 11 residues. The V and J ends lost 1 base and 6 bases respectively, with 4 bases between them. CDR1 is SEHNR and CDR2 is FQNEAQ in the germline V gene (reference sequence).

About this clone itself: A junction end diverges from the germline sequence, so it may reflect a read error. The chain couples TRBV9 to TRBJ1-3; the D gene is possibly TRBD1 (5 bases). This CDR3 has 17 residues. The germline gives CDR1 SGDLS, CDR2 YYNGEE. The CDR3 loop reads CASSVGAPRVGTLRGLF. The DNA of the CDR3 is TGTGCCAGCAGCGTAGGGGCCCCCAGGGTCGGAACACTAAGGGGCCTTTTT.

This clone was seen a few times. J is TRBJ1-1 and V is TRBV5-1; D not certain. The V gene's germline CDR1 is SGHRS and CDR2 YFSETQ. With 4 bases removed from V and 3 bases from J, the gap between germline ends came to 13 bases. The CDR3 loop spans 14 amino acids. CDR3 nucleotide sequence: TGCGCCAGCAGCCCCCGGAGTGGGGACACTGAAGCTTTCTTT. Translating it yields CASSPRSGDTEAFF. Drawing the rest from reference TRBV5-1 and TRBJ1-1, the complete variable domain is KAGVTQTPRYLIKTRGQQVTLSCSPISGHRSVSWYQQTPGQGLQFLFEYFSETQRNKGNFPGRFSGRQFSNSRSEMNVSTLELGDSALYLCASSPRSGDTEAFFGQGTRLTVV.

CDR3 sequence: CASKGIGQGGTEAFF. The CDR3 nucleotides are TGTGCCAGCAAAGGGATAGGACAGGGTGGCACTGAAGCTTTCTTT. The rearrangement joins TRBV28 to TRBJ1-1; 8 bases align to TRBD1. CDR1 and CDR2 from the germline V gene are MDHEN and SYDVKM. This CDR3 spans 15 amino acids. Unmatched junction bases numbered 11, after V lost 7 bases and J lost 4 bases.

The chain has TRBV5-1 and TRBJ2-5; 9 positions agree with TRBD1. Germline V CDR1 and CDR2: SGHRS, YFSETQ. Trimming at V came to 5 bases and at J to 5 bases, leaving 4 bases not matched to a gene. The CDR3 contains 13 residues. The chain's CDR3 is CASRIGQGETQYF. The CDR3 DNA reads TGCGCCAGCAGGATCGGACAGGGGGAGACCCAGTACTTC.

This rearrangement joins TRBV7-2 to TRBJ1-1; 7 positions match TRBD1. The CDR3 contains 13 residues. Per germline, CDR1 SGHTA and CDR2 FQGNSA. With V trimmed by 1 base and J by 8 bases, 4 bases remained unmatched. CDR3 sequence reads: CASSLVAGGEAFF. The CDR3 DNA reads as TGTGCCAGCAGCTTAGTGGCAGGGGGGGAAGCTTTCTTT.

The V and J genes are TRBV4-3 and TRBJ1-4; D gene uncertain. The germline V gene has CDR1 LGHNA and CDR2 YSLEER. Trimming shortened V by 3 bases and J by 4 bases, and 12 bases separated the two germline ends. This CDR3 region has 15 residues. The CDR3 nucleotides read TGCGCCAGCAGCCACACTCTCAGAAGTAATGAAAAACTGTTTTTT. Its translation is CASSHTLRSNEKLFF.

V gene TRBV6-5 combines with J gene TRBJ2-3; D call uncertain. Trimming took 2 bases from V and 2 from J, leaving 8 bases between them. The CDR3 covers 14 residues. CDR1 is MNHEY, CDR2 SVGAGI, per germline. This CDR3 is CASSYGAFTDTQYF. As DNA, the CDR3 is TGTGCCAGCAGTTACGGAGCTTTCACAGATACGCAGTATTTT.

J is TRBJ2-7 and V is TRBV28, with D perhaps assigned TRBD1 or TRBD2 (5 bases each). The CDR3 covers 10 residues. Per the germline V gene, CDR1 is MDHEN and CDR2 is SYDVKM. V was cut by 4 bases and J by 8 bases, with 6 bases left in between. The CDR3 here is CASSSGQQYF. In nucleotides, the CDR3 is TGTGCCAGCAGTTCGGGACAGCAGTACTTC.

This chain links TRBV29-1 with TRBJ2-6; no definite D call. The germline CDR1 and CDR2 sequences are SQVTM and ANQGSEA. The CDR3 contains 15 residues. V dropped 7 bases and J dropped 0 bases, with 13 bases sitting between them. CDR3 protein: CSGTFSSSGANVLTF. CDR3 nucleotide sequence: TGCAGCGGCACATTTAGTTCCTCTGGGGCCAACGTCCTGACTTTC.

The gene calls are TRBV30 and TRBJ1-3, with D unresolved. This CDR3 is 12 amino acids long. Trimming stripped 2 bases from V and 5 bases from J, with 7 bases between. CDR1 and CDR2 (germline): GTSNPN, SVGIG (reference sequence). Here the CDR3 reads CAWSLKRNTIYF. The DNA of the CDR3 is TGTGCCTGGAGTTTGAAGAGAAACACCATATATTTT.

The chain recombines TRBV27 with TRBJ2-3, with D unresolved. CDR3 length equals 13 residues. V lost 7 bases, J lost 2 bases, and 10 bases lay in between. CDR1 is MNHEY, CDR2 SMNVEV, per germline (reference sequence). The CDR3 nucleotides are TGTGCCAGCACTGGAGCAGCCACAGATACGCAGTATTTT. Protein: CASTGAATDTQYF.

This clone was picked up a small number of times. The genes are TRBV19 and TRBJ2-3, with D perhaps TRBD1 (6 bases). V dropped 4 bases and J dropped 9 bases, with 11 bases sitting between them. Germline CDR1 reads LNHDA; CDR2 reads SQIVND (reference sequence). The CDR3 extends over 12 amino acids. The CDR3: CASSTQGITQYF. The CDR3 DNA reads TGTGCCAGTAGTACCCAGGGGATCACGCAGTATTTT.

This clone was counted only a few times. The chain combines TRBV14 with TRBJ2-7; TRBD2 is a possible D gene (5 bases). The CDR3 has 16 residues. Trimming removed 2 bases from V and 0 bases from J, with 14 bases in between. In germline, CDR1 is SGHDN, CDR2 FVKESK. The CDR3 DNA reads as TGTGCCAGCAGCCAACCTGGACTTCTCGTCTCCTACGAGCAGTACTTC. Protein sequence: CASSQPGLLVSYEQYF.

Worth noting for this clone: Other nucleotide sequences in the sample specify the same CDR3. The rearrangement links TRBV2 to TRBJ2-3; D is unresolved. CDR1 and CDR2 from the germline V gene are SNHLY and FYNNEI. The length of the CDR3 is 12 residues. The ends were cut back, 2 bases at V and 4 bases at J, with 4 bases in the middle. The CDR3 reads CASSERADTQYF. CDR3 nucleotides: TGTGCCAGCAGTGAACGGGCAGATACGCAGTATTTT.

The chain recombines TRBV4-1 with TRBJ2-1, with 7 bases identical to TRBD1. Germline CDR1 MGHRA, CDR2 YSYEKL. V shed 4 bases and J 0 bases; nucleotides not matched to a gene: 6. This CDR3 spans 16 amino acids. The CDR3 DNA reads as TGCGCCAGCAGCCCGCAACAGGGGAGCTCCTACAATGAGCAGTTCTTC. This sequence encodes CASSPQQGSSYNEQFF.

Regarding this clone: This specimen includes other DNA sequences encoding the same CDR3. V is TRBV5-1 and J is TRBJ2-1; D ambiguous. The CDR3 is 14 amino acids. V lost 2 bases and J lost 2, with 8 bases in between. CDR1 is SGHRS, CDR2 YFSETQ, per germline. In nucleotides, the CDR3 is TGCGCCAGCAGCTTACGGAGCACCTACAATGAGCAGTTCTTC. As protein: CASSLRSTYNEQFF.